This TCR beta chain stems from a study of immune heterogeneity within non-small cell lung tumors. The CDR3 has 16 residues. Germline CDR1 is SQVTM and CDR2 is ANQGSEA. Unmatched junction bases numbered 13, after V lost 5 bases and J lost 2 bases. This clonotype occurred many times. A first 10-cycle multiplex round used 32 V-gene and 13 J-gene primers on TCR beta CDR3. Using its own MiXCR run on the multiplex PCR reads, TCRdb lists one record per CDR3 protein. The sample records 8,500 to 13,000 distinct CDR3 sequences, 30% being singletons. The template for each sample was 600 ng of genomic DNA, which had been extracted from bulk tumor tissue. Surgeons took several biopsies per primary tumor, spaced far apart, during surgery. Curative surgical treatment was performed in patients who had newly diagnosed, untreated non-small cell lung cancer. Donor patients had newly diagnosed non-small cell lung cancer and were having surgery with curative intent.

What was sequenced was lung tumor tissue. This receptor was identified in a woman aged 60-75 years with non-small cell lung cancer. This chain joins TRBV29-1 and TRBJ2-7; 9 bases fit TRBD2. The CDR3, as DNA: TGCAGCGTTTCGGGGAATAGCGGGAGCCAAACCTACGAGCAGTACTTC. It is translated as CSVSGNSGSQTYEQYF.